This T cell receptor (beta chain) came from a study of blood T cells in healthy people across ages. Primers used in a second PCR of roughly 6 to 11 cycles were a sample-barcoded 5' primer and a J-beta primer mix. At least 2.5 million CDR3-containing paired-end reads were obtained per sample. MiXCR, applied by TCRdb to the 5' RACE reads, yields one record per CDR3 protein. The sample includes about 290,000 distinct CDR3 sequences, around 29% seen only once; the top ten take over 25%. The CDR3 length is 13 residues. Trimming took off 1 base at V and 8 bases at J, with 9 bases between the two ends. Per the germline V gene, CDR1 is SGHDN and CDR2 is FVKESK. General study results and limits: There were more naive CD4+ cells and higher diversity in long-lived donors than in aged donors. Estimated diversity, derived from one million T cells, was regarded as an underestimate.

Worth noting for this clonotype: Its antigen is undetermined.

The receptor was derived from a woman aged 70 to 79 in good health. This rearrangement joins TRBV14 to TRBJ2-1; no reliable D call. The specimen sequenced was blood. DNA of the CDR3: TGTGCCAGCAGCCAAGCCCCGTCCGATGAGCAGTTCTTC. This gives the protein CASSQAPSDEQFF. Full variable domain (rest looked up from reference TRBV14 and TRBJ2-1): EAGVTQFPSHSVIEKGQTVTLRCDPISGHDNLYWYRRVMGKEIKFLLHFVKESKQDESGMPNNRFLAERTGGTYSTLKVQPAELEDSGVYFCASSQAPSDEQFFGPGTRLTVL.